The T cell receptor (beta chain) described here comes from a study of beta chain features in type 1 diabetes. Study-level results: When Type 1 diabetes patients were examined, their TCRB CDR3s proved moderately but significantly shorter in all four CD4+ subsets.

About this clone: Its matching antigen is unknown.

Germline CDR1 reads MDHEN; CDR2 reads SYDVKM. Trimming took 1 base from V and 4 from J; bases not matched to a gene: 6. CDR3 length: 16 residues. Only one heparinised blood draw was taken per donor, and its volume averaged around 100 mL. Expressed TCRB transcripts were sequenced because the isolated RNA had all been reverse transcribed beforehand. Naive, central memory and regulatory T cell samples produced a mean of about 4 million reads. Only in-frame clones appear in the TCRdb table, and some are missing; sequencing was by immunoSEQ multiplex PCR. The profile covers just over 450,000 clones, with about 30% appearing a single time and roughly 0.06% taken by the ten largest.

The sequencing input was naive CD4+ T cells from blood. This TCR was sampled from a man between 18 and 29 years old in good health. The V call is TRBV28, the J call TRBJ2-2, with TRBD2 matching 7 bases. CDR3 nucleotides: TGTGCCAGCAGTTTATCGGCGGGAGTGGGCACCGGGGAGCTGTTTTTT. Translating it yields CASSLSAGVGTGELFF.